This TCR beta chain was found in a study of blood T cell repertoires in COVID-19. The wider study: The United States, Italy and Spain provided the acute and convalescent COVID-19 samples. In each case, the material was cDNA or gDNA derived from T cells, B-cell-depleted T cells, or PBMCs.

Per the study methods: Reference gene primers were amplified, and this amplification served to estimate nucleated cell counts. Data came from immunoSEQ multiplex PCR; TCRdb stores just in-frame clones and leaves some out. That table supplies the V and J calls and clone size; D and trimming were determined from the DNA. There are just over 300,000 clones in the sample; 90% occur only once, and 4% to 5.5% lies in the top ten. Trimming cost V 4 bases and J 3 bases, with 9 bases left between them. Looked up from germline, CDR1 is LNHDA and CDR2 is SQIVND (reference sequence). This CDR3 has 14 amino acids. Assignment of participants to cohorts was predicated upon participant-reported clinical history.

The clonotype comes from a woman between 18 and 29 years old with acute COVID-19. The chain uses TRBV19 and TRBJ1-4; possibly TRBD1 for D (6 bases). Sequencing was carried out using PBMCs or T cells enriched from blood (not recorded which). CDR3 DNA: TGTGCCAGTAGTAGCAGGGGACCTAATGAAAAACTGTTTTTT. This codes for CASSSRGPNEKLFF.